This T cell receptor (beta chain) was identified during a study of blood T cells in healthy people across ages. The use of a sample-barcoded 5' primer and a J-beta primer mix characterized a second PCR of roughly 6 to 11 cycles. MiXCR was run by TCRdb on the 5' RACE reads, yielding one entry per CDR3 protein. The table lists around 780,000 distinct CDR3 sequences, about a quarter of them singletons. The germline gives CDR1 LGHDT, CDR2 YNNKEL (reference sequence). The CDR3 runs 13 residues. V lost 1 base and J lost 6, with 10 bases in between. This clonotype was seen more than once but under ten times. This sample also appeared in a second study, on T cells of mothers and their children. That study reports: Random nucleotides (2-4) and sample barcodes were added by the M1S primer used in the second PCR. The authors identified no persistent microchimeric T cell clones.

The specimen was blood. The TCR sequence derives from a boy under 18 in good health. This chain links TRBV3-1 with TRBJ2-7; tentatively, D is TRBD1 (6 bases). The CDR3 region is CASSQGRGSEQYF. CDR3 in DNA: TGTGCCAGCAGCCAAGGCAGGGGCAGCGAGCAGTACTTC.